The entry below describes one T cell receptor (beta chain). The data derive from a study of blood T cell repertoires in COVID-19. Study background: There were acute and convalescent COVID-19 samples, and they came from the United States, Italy and Spain.

Using immunoSEQ multiplex PCR, the repertoire was profiled, and TCRdb retains in-frame clones only, with some absent. Seen here are 400,000 to 550,000 clones, about 89% observed once, and the top ten hold roughly 4%. Per the germline V gene, CDR1 is MGHRA and CDR2 is YSYEKL. V lost 1 base and J lost 1, with 7 bases in between. There are 15 residues in the CDR3. What was sequenced was peripheral blood. The J gene is TRBJ2-2, the V gene TRBV4-1, with D hard to call. This TCR came from a woman in her twenties or thirties with acute or convalescent COVID-19. The CDR3: CASSQGLLNTGELFF. The CDR3 nucleotides are TGCGCCAGCAGCCAAGGACTCCTGAACACCGGGGAGCTGTTTTTT.